These T cell receptor beta chains were read from a single sample in a study of cytomegalovirus exposure and HLA in healthy donors. The data were produced by immunoSEQ multiplex PCR, yet TCRdb's version contains in-frame clones alone and is incomplete. This sample has 150,000 to 200,000 clones, with 70% to 85% found just once. Sequenced input: PBMCs. The receptor set was obtained from a man between 18 and 35 years old in good health and CMV-seronegative. Both conserved end residues are part of each CDR3. Fields, in order: clone size, D gene, J gene, V gene, CDR3 length, CDR3 DNA, CDR3 protein. A D gene is named only where the DNA matches it firmly. Size is stated for part of the rows, as once, few or many counts, or as a class when the clone is expanded.

clone_size: once; d_call: -; j_call: TRBJ2-5; v_call: TRBV27; cdr3_length: 14; cdr3_nt: TGTGCCAGCCGGAGGGACAGTATTCAAGAGACCCAGTACTTC; cdr3_aa: CASRRDSIQETQYF
clone_size: -; d_call: -; j_call: TRBJ2-3; v_call: TRBV9; cdr3_length: 17; cdr3_nt: TGTGCCAGCGCGAACCTCCTGGGAGGGGGGACCACAGATACGCAGTATTTT; cdr3_aa: CASANLLGGGTTDTQYF
clone_size: few; d_call: TRBD1; j_call: TRBJ1-1; v_call: TRBV15; cdr3_length: 14; cdr3_nt: TGTGCCACCAGTTGGACAGGTTTGAACACTGAAGCTTTCTTT; cdr3_aa: CATSWTGLNTEAFF
clone_size: -; d_call: -; j_call: TRBJ2-3; v_call: TRBV15; cdr3_length: 18; cdr3_nt: TGTGCCACCAGCAGAAAGTTTTCCGCTCCAGGGGGCACAGATACGCAGTATTTT; cdr3_aa: CATSRKFSAPGGTDTQYF
clone_size: once; d_call: TRBD1; j_call: TRBJ2-1; v_call: TRBV7-6; cdr3_length: 17; cdr3_nt: TGTGCCAGCAGCTTAGATAATTCAGGGGGCGCCGTCAATGAGCAGTTCTTC; cdr3_aa: CASSLDNSGGAVNEQFF
clone_size: -; d_call: -; j_call: TRBJ1-5; v_call: TRBV28; cdr3_length: 11; cdr3_nt: TGTGCCAGCAGTCTCTATCAGCCCCAGCATTTT; cdr3_aa: CASSLYQPQHF
clone_size: -; d_call: -; j_call: TRBJ2-7; v_call: TRBV19; cdr3_length: 14; cdr3_nt: TGTGCCAGTAGAAGACAAGGCCCCCCGTACGAGCAGTACTTC; cdr3_aa: CASRRQGPPYEQYF
clone_size: -; d_call: TRBD1; j_call: TRBJ1-5; v_call: TRBV12-5; cdr3_length: 15; cdr3_nt: TGTGCTAGTGGACGAGGACAGGGGCAAGGCCAGCCCCAGCATTTT; cdr3_aa: CASGRGQGQGQPQHF
clone_size: -; d_call: -; j_call: TRBJ1-2; v_call: TRBV19; cdr3_length: 13; cdr3_nt: TGTGCCAGTAGTATTAGCGGCTACTCGGGCTACACCTTC; cdr3_aa: CASSISGYSGYTF
clone_size: -; d_call: TRBD1; j_call: TRBJ2-2; v_call: TRBV4-1; cdr3_length: 16; cdr3_nt: TGCGCCAGCAGCCAAGAGGGACAGGGGGCTACCGGGGAGCTGTTTTTT; cdr3_aa: CASSQEGQGATGELFF
clone_size: once; d_call: -; j_call: TRBJ1-1; v_call: TRBV5-1; cdr3_length: 14; cdr3_nt: TGCGCCAGCAGCTTACAGATAATGAACACTGAAGCTTTCTTT; cdr3_aa: CASSLQIMNTEAFF
clone_size: few; d_call: -; j_call: TRBJ1-2; v_call: TRBV30; cdr3_length: 13; cdr3_nt: TGTGCCTGGAGGATAGGGGGTAACTATGGCTACACCTTC; cdr3_aa: CAWRIGGNYGYTF
clone_size: -; d_call: TRBD2; j_call: TRBJ2-1; v_call: TRBV15; cdr3_length: 16; cdr3_nt: TGTGCCACCAGCCCAAATCCGACTAGCGGGAGTAATGAGCAGTTCTTC; cdr3_aa: CATSPNPTSGSNEQFF
clone_size: few; d_call: TRBD1; j_call: TRBJ1-1; v_call: TRBV27; cdr3_length: 14; cdr3_nt: TGTGCCAGCAGTTTCTCAGGGGGCAGTACTCGAGCTTTCTTT; cdr3_aa: CASSFSGGSTRAFF
clone_size: -; d_call: -; j_call: TRBJ2-7; v_call: TRBV5-4; cdr3_length: 16; cdr3_nt: TGTGCCAGCAGCGGAGCCCCGGGAGACCTAAGCTACGAGCAGTACTTC; cdr3_aa: CASSGAPGDLSYEQYF
clone_size: -; d_call: TRBD1; j_call: TRBJ1-4; v_call: TRBV6-1; cdr3_length: 14; cdr3_nt: TGTGCCAGCAGGAAGAACAGGGGCAGAGAAAAACTGTTTTTT; cdr3_aa: CASRKNRGREKLFF